The sample holds a few counts of the clone carrying this T cell receptor (beta chain). Its matching antigen is unknown. This sample was included in a study of T cells in Graves' hyperthyroidism and ophthalmopathy. RNA transcripts were the template for amplifying TCR beta CDR3 regions. A set of HTBI primers served as the primers for a first-round RT-PCR of the TCR CDR3. A single record per CDR3 protein comes from TCRdb applying MiXCR to the multiplex PCR reads. The sample lists about 540,000 distinct CDR3 sequences, roughly 50% seen once, with 8.2% in the top ten. The patients, who ranged from 18 to 65 in age, presented with newly diagnosed hyperthyroidism lasting under 2 months. Diagnoses used clinical symptoms, serum thyroxine and TRAb, thyroid ultrasound and orbital computed tomography. This CDR3 is 17 amino acids long. The V segment lost 1 base and the J segment 5 bases; nucleotides outside the gene matches: 6. CDR1 SEHNR and CDR2 FQNEAQ come from the germline V gene (reference sequence).

Study observations and caveats: Most clonotypes that expanded in the thyroid above 0.001 also showed up in blood. Before onset, ophthalmopathy was predicted by the model a median around 6 months earlier.

The receptor was derived from a woman between 18 and 29 years old with Graves' hyperthyroidism. The sample taken for sequencing was peripheral blood or thyroid tissue (not recorded which). The chain has TRBV7-9 and TRBJ2-5, with 14 nucleotides matching TRBD2. CDR3 nucleotide sequence: TGTGCCAGCAGCTTAGGACTAGCGGGAGGGCCGGGTGAGACCCAGTACTTC. This sequence encodes CASSLGLAGGPGETQYF.